This TCR beta chain was profiled in a study of identical twins. From the 5' RACE reads, TCRdb called clonotypes with MiXCR, one entry per CDR3 protein. This table has 200,000 to 250,000 distinct CDR3 sequences, about 11% appearing once. With respect to this clonotype: Given a much more abundant clone one base away, this may be a read error.

This receptor was identified in a man aged 45-60 years in good health. Sequenced: memory T cells sorted from blood.

DNA for the CDR3: TGTGCCAGCAGCTTAGCCGAGAGGCCTAGGGGAGATACGCAGTATTTT. Encoded protein: CASSLAERPRGDTQYF. The chain combines TRBV7-2 with TRBJ2-3; tentative D call: TRBD1 (5 bases). Trimming removed 0 bases from V and 5 bases from J, with 15 bases in between. Germline-derived CDR1 and CDR2 are SGHTA and FQGNSA. The CDR3 contains 16 residues.